This T cell receptor (beta chain) was profiled in a study of graft-versus-host responses after intestinal transplantation. Clones were sequenced by immunoSEQ multiplex PCR, and TCRdb holds only the in-frame ones, with some missing. The table shows about 20,000 clones, with about half occurring only once. Whole-study results and caveats: Some patients had graft-donor T cell macrochimerism. In their allografts, the ratios of graft-versus-host to host-versus-graft T cell clones were high. Recipient-marrow GvH clones were detected, some having first appeared in ileum or blood.

This clone qualifies as medium-sized. At the DNA level, this CDR3 is encoded by other sequences in the same sample as well. The CDR3 is 14 residues long. Trimming took off 0 bases at V and 1 base at J, with 7 bases between the two ends. Germline V gene lookup returns CDR1 SGHRS and CDR2 YFSETQ. There were about 200,000 CFSE-labeled responder cells plated together with about 200,000 irradiated, violet-dye-labeled stimulator cells. This TCR derives from a human patient who received an intestinal transplant. The sequences come from alloreactive CD4+ T cells from a mixed lymphocyte reaction culture, collected before intestinal transplant. Subset specified: CFSE-low proliferating T cells sorted from approximately 6-day pre-transplant mixed lymphocyte reaction (GvH or HvG direction). The chain uses TRBV5-1 and TRBJ2-5; D ambiguous. The CDR3 bases are TGCGCCAGCAGCTTGGCGGCAGGCCAAGAGACCCAGTACTTC. Translation gives CASSLAAGQETQYF.